Sequencing of this T cell receptor (beta chain) was carried out in a study of chemoradiotherapy in HPV16-positive cancers. Study-level background: Functional T-cell assays on a couple of HPV16-positive patients' cells defined candidate HPV-specific clones and common TCR motifs. General study findings and limits: HPV-specific T cells were functionally defined from only a couple of HPV16-positive patients. Candidate HPV-specific clones and E7-related TCR motifs grew in tumor during treatment.

Only in-frame clones appear in the TCRdb table, and some are missing; sequencing was by immunoSEQ multiplex PCR. The data hold tens of thousands of clones, with approximately 89% observed a single time. In the case of this clone: Antigen unknown.

The germline V gene encodes CDR1 SGHDN and CDR2 FVKESK. The CDR3 has 15 amino acids. Trimming removed 1 base from V and 2 bases from J; junction bases left unmatched: 4. The chain combines TRBV14 with TRBJ1-2; 7 bases agree with TRBD1. The TCR sequence derives from a human donor with HPV-associated anogenital cancer. Source: blood, taken from a patient who underwent chemoradiotherapy. The CDR3 loop reads CASSQGRQGNYGYTF. The CDR3 DNA follows: TGTGCCAGCAGCCAAGGGCGACAGGGAAACTATGGCTACACCTTC. The full variable domain, its missing parts supplied by reference TRBV14 and TRBJ1-2, is EAGVTQFPSHSVIEKGQTVTLRCDPISGHDNLYWYRRVMGKEIKFLLHFVKESKQDESGMPNNRFLAERTGGTYSTLKVQPAELEDSGVYFCASSQGRQGNYGYTFGSGTRLTVV.